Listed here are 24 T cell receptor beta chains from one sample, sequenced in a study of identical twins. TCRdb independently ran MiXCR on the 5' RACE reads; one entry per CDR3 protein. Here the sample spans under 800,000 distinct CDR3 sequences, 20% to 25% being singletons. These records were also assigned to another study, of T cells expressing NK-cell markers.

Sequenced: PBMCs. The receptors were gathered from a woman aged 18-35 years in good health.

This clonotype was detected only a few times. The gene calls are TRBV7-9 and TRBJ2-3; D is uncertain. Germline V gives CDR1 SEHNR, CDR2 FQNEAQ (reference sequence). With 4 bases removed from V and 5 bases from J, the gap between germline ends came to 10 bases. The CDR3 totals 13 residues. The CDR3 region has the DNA TGTGCCAGCAGCTCTCCCCCTGGAGATACGCAGTATTTT. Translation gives CASSSPPGDTQYF.

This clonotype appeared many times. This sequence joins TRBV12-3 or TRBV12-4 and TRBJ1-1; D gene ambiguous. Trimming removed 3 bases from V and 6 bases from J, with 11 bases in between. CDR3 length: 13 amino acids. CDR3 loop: CASSLVVTAEAFF. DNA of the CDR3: TGTGCCAGCAGTTTGGTTGTTACGGCTGAAGCTTTCTTT.

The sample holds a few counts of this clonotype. CDR3 sequence: CSVAGTGEHTQYF. Here the CDR3 DNA reads TGCAGCGTTGCGGGCACAGGGGAGCATACGCAGTATTTT. The rearrangement uses TRBV29-1 and TRBJ2-3; 7 bases line up with TRBD1. The CDR3 spans 13 residues. The J segment lost 7 bases and the V segment lost 4 bases, leaving 8 bases of the junction unmatched. Germline V lookup: CDR1 SQVTM, CDR2 ANQGSEA.

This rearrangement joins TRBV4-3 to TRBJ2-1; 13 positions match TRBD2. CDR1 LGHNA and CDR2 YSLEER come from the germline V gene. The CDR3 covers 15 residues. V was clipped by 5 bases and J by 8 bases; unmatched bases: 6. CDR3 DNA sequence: TGCGCCAGCAGCGATACTAGCGGGAGGGCCGATGAGCAGTTCTTC. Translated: CASSDTSGRADEQFF.

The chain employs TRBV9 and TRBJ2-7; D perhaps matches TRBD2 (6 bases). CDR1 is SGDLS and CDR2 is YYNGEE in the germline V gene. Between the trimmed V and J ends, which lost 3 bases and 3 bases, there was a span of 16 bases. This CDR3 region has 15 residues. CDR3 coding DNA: TGTGCCAGCAGCGCCGGGACTCAGGCGGGCTACGAGCAGTACTTC. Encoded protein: CASSAGTQAGYEQYF.

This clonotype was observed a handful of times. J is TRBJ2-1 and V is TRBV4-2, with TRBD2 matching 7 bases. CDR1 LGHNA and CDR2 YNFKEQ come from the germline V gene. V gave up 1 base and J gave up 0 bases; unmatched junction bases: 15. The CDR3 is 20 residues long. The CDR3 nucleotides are TGTGCCAGCAGCCAAGTTAGTGGAGTCGGGGGGATCAGCTCCTACAATGAGCAGTTCTTC. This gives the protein CASSQVSGVGGISSYNEQFF.

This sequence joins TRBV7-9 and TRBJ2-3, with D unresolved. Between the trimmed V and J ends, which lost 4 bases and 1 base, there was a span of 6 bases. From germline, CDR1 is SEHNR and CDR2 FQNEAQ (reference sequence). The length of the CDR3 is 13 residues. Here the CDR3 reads CASSSQRTDTQYF. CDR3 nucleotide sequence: TGTGCCAGCAGCTCCCAACGCACAGATACGCAGTATTTT.

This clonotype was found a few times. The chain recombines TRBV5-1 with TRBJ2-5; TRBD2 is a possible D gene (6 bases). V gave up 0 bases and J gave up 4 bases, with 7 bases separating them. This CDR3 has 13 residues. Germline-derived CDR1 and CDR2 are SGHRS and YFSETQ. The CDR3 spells CASSLGEAETQYF. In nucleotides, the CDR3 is TGCGCCAGCAGCTTGGGGGAGGCAGAGACCCAGTACTTC.

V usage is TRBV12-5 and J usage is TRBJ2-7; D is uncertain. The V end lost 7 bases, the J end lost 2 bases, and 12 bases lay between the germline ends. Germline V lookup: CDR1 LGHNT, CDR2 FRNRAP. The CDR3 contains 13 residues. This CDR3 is CASETTPPYEQYF. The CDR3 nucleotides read TGTGCTAGTGAGACCACCCCGCCCTACGAGCAGTACTTC.

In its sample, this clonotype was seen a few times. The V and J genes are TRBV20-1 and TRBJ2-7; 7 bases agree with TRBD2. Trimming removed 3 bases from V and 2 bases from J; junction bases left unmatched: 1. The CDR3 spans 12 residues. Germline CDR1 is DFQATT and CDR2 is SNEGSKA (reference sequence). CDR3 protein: CSARGGAYEQYF. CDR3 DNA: TGCAGTGCTAGGGGGGGGGCCTACGAGCAGTACTTC.

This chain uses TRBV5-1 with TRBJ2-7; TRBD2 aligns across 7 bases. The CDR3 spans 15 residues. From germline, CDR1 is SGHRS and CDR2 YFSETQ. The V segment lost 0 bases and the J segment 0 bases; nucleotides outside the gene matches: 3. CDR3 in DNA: TGCGCCAGCAGCTTGGAGCGGGATAGCTCCTACGAGCAGTACTTC. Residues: CASSLERDSSYEQYF.

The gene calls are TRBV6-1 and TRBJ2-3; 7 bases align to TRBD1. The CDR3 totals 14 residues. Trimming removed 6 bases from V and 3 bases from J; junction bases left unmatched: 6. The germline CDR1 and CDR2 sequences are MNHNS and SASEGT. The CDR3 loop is CASRRDRTTDTQYF. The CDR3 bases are TGTGCCAGCAGACGGGACAGAACTACAGATACGCAGTATTTT.

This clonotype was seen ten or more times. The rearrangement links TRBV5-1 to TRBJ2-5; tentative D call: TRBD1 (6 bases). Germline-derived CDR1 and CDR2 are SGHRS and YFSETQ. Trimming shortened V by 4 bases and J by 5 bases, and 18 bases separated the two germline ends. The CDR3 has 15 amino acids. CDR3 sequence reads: CASSRYPGQGETQYF. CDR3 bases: TGCGCCAGCAGCCGATACCCGGGACAAGGGGAGACCCAGTACTTC.

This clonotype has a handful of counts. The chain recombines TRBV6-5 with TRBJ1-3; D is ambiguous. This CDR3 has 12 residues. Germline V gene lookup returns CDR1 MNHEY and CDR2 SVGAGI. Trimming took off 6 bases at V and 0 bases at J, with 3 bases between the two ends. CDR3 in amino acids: CASRSSGNTIYF. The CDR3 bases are TGTGCCAGCAGAAGCTCTGGAAACACCATATATTTT.

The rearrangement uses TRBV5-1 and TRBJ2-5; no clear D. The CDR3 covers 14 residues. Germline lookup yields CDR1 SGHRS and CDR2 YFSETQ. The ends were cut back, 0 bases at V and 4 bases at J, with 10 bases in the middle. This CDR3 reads CASSLGRESETQYF. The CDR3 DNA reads TGCGCCAGCAGCTTGGGTAGGGAATCAGAGACCCAGTACTTC.

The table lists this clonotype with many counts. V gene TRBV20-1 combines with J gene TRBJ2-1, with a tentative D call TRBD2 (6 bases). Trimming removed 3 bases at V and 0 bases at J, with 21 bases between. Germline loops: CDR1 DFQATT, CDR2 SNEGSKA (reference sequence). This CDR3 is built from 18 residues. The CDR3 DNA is TGCAGTGCTAGCGCCTCCACTTGGAGGGGAAGCTCCTACAATGAGCAGTTCTTC. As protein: CSASASTWRGSSYNEQFF.

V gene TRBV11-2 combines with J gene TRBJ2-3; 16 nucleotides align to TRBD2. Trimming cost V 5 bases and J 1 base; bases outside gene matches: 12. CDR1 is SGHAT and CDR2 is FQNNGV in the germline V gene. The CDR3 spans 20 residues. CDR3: CASSTQGTSGRGFGTDTQYF. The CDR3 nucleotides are TGTGCCAGCAGCACCCAAGGGACTAGCGGGAGGGGCTTTGGCACAGATACGCAGTATTTT.

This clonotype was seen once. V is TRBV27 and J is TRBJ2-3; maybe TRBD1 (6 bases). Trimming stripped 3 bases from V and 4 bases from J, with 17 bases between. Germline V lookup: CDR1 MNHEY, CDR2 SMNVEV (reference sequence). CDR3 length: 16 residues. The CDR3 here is CASSFRTISGADTQYF. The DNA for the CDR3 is TGTGCCAGCAGTTTCCGTACAATTTCAGGGGCAGATACGCAGTATTTT.

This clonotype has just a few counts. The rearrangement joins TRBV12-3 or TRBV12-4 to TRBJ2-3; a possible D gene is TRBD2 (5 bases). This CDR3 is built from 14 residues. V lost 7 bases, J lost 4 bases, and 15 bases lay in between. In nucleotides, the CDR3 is TGTGCCAGCACGGGGTGGGTTTGGGCAGATACGCAGTATTTT. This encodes CASTGWVWADTQYF.

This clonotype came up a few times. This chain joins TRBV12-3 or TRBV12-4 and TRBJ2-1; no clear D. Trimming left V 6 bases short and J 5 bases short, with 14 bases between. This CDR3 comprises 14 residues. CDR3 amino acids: CASSLTNRNNEQFF. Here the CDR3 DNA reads TGTGCCAGCAGCCTCACCAATAGAAACAATGAGCAGTTCTTC.

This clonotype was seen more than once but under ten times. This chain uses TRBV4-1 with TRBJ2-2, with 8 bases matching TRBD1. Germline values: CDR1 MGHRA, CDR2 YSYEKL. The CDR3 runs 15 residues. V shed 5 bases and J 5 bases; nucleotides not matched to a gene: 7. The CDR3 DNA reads TGCGCCAGCAGCACACTAACAGGGGGTACCGGGGAGCTGTTTTTT. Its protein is CASSTLTGGTGELFF.

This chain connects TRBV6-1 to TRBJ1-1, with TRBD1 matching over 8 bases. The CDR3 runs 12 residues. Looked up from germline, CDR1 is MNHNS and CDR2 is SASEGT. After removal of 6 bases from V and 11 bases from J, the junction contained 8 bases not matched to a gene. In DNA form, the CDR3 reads TGTGCCAGCAGGGGGACAGGAGAATCGGCTTTCTTT. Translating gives CASRGTGESAFF.

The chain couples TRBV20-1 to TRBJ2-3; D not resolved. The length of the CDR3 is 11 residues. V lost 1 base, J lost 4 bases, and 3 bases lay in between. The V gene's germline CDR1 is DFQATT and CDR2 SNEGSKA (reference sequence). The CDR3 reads CSARGSDTQYF. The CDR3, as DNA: TGCAGTGCTAGAGGGTCAGATACGCAGTATTTT.

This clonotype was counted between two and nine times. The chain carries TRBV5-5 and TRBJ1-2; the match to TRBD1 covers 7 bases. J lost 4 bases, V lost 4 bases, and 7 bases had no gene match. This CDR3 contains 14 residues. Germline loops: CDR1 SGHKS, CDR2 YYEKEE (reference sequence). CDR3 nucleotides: TGTGCCAGCAGCACCCAGGGACAGACCTATGGCTACACCTTC. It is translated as CASSTQGQTYGYTF.